Listed below are T cell receptor beta chains from one sample, sequenced in a study of blood T cell repertoires in COVID-19. Profiled with immunoSEQ multiplex PCR; TCRdb holds only in-frame clones, not every one. The sample carries tens of thousands of clones, around 85% recorded once. Sequencing input: peripheral blood. Source of these receptors: a man aged 60 to 75 with acute or convalescent COVID-19. The CDR3 runs from the conserved cysteine through the conserved F or W. The order of the fields is CDR3 DNA, CDR3 protein, D gene, CDR3 length, clone size, V gene, J gene. A D gene is named only where the DNA matches it firmly. Not all rows give a size; the values are once, few, many and, for expanded clones, a class.

cdr3_nt: TGTGCCAGCTCACCGCGGGACTTCCCCTACGAGCAGTACTTC; cdr3_aa: CASSPRDFPYEQYF; d_call: -; cdr3_length: 14; clone_size: -; v_call: TRBV18; j_call: TRBJ2-7
cdr3_nt: TGTGCCTGGACCAAGAGGAGGGTTACCACCTACGAGCAGTACTTC; cdr3_aa: CAWTKRRVTTYEQYF; d_call: -; cdr3_length: 15; clone_size: -; v_call: TRBV30; j_call: TRBJ2-7
cdr3_nt: TGTGCCAGCAGCTCCCGCGGTTGGTCCTATAATTCACCCCTCCACTTT; cdr3_aa: CASSSRGWSYNSPLHF; d_call: -; cdr3_length: 16; clone_size: -; v_call: TRBV7-2; j_call: TRBJ1-6
cdr3_nt: TGTGCCAGCAGTGAATTGGTCCCTACCTATGGCTACACCTTC; cdr3_aa: CASSELVPTYGYTF; d_call: -; cdr3_length: 14; clone_size: -; v_call: TRBV6-1; j_call: TRBJ1-2
cdr3_nt: TGTGCCAGCAGCCAAGGGACAGGGGTTGGAAACACCATATATTTT; cdr3_aa: CASSQGTGVGNTIYF; d_call: TRBD1; cdr3_length: 15; clone_size: -; v_call: TRBV3-1/TRBV3-2; j_call: TRBJ1-3
cdr3_nt: TGCAGCGTTGACCCAGGAACTGGAACCTACGAGCAGTACTTC; cdr3_aa: CSVDPGTGTYEQYF; d_call: -; cdr3_length: 14; clone_size: -; v_call: TRBV29-1; j_call: TRBJ2-7
cdr3_nt: TGTGCCAGCAGCACACCGGGACTTCTAACGCAGTATTTT; cdr3_aa: CASSTPGLLTQYF; d_call: -; cdr3_length: 13; clone_size: -; v_call: TRBV3-1/TRBV3-2; j_call: TRBJ2-3
cdr3_nt: TGTGCCAGCACCCGCCCGGGAAGGACGCCTGAAGCTTTCTTT; cdr3_aa: CASTRPGRTPEAFF; d_call: -; cdr3_length: 14; clone_size: -; v_call: TRBV18; j_call: TRBJ1-1
cdr3_nt: TGTGCCAGCAGCCAAGTAAAAGCGGGAGGGGAGACCCAGTACTTC; cdr3_aa: CASSQVKAGGETQYF; d_call: TRBD2; cdr3_length: 15; clone_size: few; v_call: TRBV3-1/TRBV3-2; j_call: TRBJ2-5
cdr3_nt: TGTGCCAGCAGCTTGGTTCTAGCGGGAGGGGCAGATACGCAGTATTTT; cdr3_aa: CASSLVLAGGADTQYF; d_call: TRBD2; cdr3_length: 16; clone_size: -; v_call: TRBV11-2; j_call: TRBJ2-3
cdr3_nt: TGTGCCACCAGTAAAACAGGGGGTCGGGGCTACACCTTC; cdr3_aa: CATSKTGGRGYTF; d_call: TRBD1; cdr3_length: 13; clone_size: -; v_call: TRBV24-1; j_call: TRBJ1-2
cdr3_nt: TGTGCCAGCAGTGACTCTAGCGGGAGGGCCACCGGGGAGCTGTTTTTT; cdr3_aa: CASSDSSGRATGELFF; d_call: TRBD2; cdr3_length: 16; clone_size: few; v_call: TRBV6-4; j_call: TRBJ2-2
cdr3_nt: TGTGCCAGCAGAGCGGGGAGCTCCTACGAGCAGTACTTC; cdr3_aa: CASRAGSSYEQYF; d_call: TRBD2; cdr3_length: 13; clone_size: -; v_call: TRBV6-5; j_call: TRBJ2-7
cdr3_nt: TGTGCCAGCAGCCGACTAGCGGGAGGGAAAGATACGCAGTATTTT; cdr3_aa: CASSRLAGGKDTQYF; d_call: TRBD2; cdr3_length: 15; clone_size: -; v_call: TRBV7-9; j_call: TRBJ2-3
cdr3_nt: TGTGCCAGTACCCCAGGGCGTATGAAGTATACTAGCCGCAATTACAATGAGCAGTTCTTC; cdr3_aa: CASTPGRMKYTSRNYNEQFF; d_call: -; cdr3_length: 20; clone_size: -; v_call: TRBV19; j_call: TRBJ2-1
cdr3_nt: TGTGCCACCATACGGGAAGTGATAGATACGCAGTATTTT; cdr3_aa: CATIREVIDTQYF; d_call: -; cdr3_length: 13; clone_size: -; v_call: TRBV2; j_call: TRBJ2-3
cdr3_nt: TGTGCCAGCAGCTTATGGGTAGACAGGGGAAATGAGCAGTTCTTC; cdr3_aa: CASSLWVDRGNEQFF; d_call: TRBD1; cdr3_length: 15; clone_size: -; v_call: TRBV7-8; j_call: TRBJ2-1
cdr3_nt: TGTGCCACCAGTGATCCCACCTTAGCGGGAGGGCCCCCAGAGACCCAGTACTTC; cdr3_aa: CATSDPTLAGGPPETQYF; d_call: TRBD2; cdr3_length: 18; clone_size: -; v_call: TRBV24-1; j_call: TRBJ2-5
cdr3_nt: TGTGCCAGCAGCGTAGTGGGGCAGGGGAACACTGAAGCTTTCTTT; cdr3_aa: CASSVVGQGNTEAFF; d_call: -; cdr3_length: 15; clone_size: few; v_call: TRBV9; j_call: TRBJ1-1
cdr3_nt: TGTGCCAGCTTAGAAGGACAAATTAATTCACCCCTCCACTTT; cdr3_aa: CASLEGQINSPLHF; d_call: -; cdr3_length: 14; clone_size: -; v_call: TRBV2; j_call: TRBJ1-6
cdr3_nt: TGTGCCAGCAGTTTAGCGGATATGAACACTGAAGCTTTCTTT; cdr3_aa: CASSLADMNTEAFF; d_call: -; cdr3_length: 14; clone_size: -; v_call: TRBV28; j_call: TRBJ1-1
cdr3_nt: TGTGCCAGCTCACCGTGGCCTAGCACCGCATTGGTTACGCAGTATTTT; cdr3_aa: CASSPWPSTALVTQYF; d_call: -; cdr3_length: 16; clone_size: -; v_call: TRBV18; j_call: TRBJ2-3
cdr3_nt: TGTGCCAGCAGTCAACTAGCGGGAGGGGGCACAGATACGCAGTATTTT; cdr3_aa: CASSQLAGGGTDTQYF; d_call: TRBD2; cdr3_length: 16; clone_size: -; v_call: TRBV2; j_call: TRBJ2-3
cdr3_nt: TGTGCCAGCAGTCTCCGCACCGACAGGGTTTCTTGGGCAGATACGCAGTATTTT; cdr3_aa: CASSLRTDRVSWADTQYF; d_call: TRBD1; cdr3_length: 18; clone_size: -; v_call: TRBV6-6; j_call: TRBJ2-3
cdr3_nt: TGTGCCAGCTCACTATTTGAGGTCAATCAGCCCCAGCATTTT; cdr3_aa: CASSLFEVNQPQHF; d_call: -; cdr3_length: 14; clone_size: -; v_call: TRBV18; j_call: TRBJ1-5
cdr3_nt: TGTGCCAGCTCACCTTTTACAGGGGTCAATGAAAAACTGTTTTTT; cdr3_aa: CASSPFTGVNEKLFF; d_call: TRBD1; cdr3_length: 15; clone_size: -; v_call: TRBV18; j_call: TRBJ1-4
cdr3_nt: TGTGCCAGCTCACCACAGGGACAGGCATACAATGAGCAGTTCTTC; cdr3_aa: CASSPQGQAYNEQFF; d_call: TRBD1; cdr3_length: 15; clone_size: -; v_call: TRBV18; j_call: TRBJ2-1
cdr3_nt: TGCGCCAGCAGCTTGGCCCCGCGCGGCGGGGAGCTGTTTTTT; cdr3_aa: CASSLAPRGGELFF; d_call: -; cdr3_length: 14; clone_size: once; v_call: TRBV5-1; j_call: TRBJ2-2
cdr3_nt: TGTGCCAGCAGCGTAGAGGGGACAGGGAGGACTGAAGCTTTCTTT; cdr3_aa: CASSVEGTGRTEAFF; d_call: TRBD1; cdr3_length: 15; clone_size: -; v_call: TRBV9; j_call: TRBJ1-1
cdr3_nt: TGCGCCAGCAGGCCCGGGACAGGGAATCAGCCCCAGCATTTT; cdr3_aa: CASRPGTGNQPQHF; d_call: TRBD1; cdr3_length: 14; clone_size: few; v_call: TRBV5-1; j_call: TRBJ1-5
cdr3_nt: TGTGCCAGCAGTTCCCCCCCGACAAAACAGCCCCAGCATTTT; cdr3_aa: CASSSPPTKQPQHF; d_call: -; cdr3_length: 14; clone_size: once; v_call: TRBV28; j_call: TRBJ1-5
cdr3_nt: TGCGCCAGCAGCCAGGCAGGACTAGCGGGAGAGTGGACCGGGGAGCTGTTTTTT; cdr3_aa: CASSQAGLAGEWTGELFF; d_call: TRBD2; cdr3_length: 18; clone_size: once; v_call: TRBV4-1; j_call: TRBJ2-2
cdr3_nt: TGTGCCAGCAGTGGACACCACATTCAGTACTTC; cdr3_aa: CASSGHHIQYF; d_call: -; cdr3_length: 11; clone_size: -; v_call: TRBV2; j_call: TRBJ2-4
cdr3_nt: TGTGCCAGCTCACCACCAGGAGGCAATCAGCCCCAGCATTTT; cdr3_aa: CASSPPGGNQPQHF; d_call: -; cdr3_length: 14; clone_size: -; v_call: TRBV18; j_call: TRBJ1-5
cdr3_nt: TGTGCCAGCAGTTTAAAGGGGACAGGAAAACTGTTTTTT; cdr3_aa: CASSLKGTGKLFF; d_call: TRBD1; cdr3_length: 13; clone_size: -; v_call: TRBV27; j_call: TRBJ1-4
cdr3_nt: TGTGCCTGGAGTTTGGGCAGCAATCAGCCCCAGCATTTT; cdr3_aa: CAWSLGSNQPQHF; d_call: -; cdr3_length: 13; clone_size: few; v_call: TRBV30; j_call: TRBJ1-5
cdr3_nt: TGTGCCAGCAGCTTACCCGAGCGGGACCGCACAGATACGCAGTATTTT; cdr3_aa: CASSLPERDRTDTQYF; d_call: TRBD2; cdr3_length: 16; clone_size: -; v_call: TRBV5-5; j_call: TRBJ2-3
cdr3_nt: TGTGCCAGCAGTTCCCTTAATTCACCCCTCCACTTT; cdr3_aa: CASSSLNSPLHF; d_call: -; cdr3_length: 12; clone_size: -; v_call: TRBV13; j_call: TRBJ1-6
cdr3_nt: TGTGCCAGCAGCTTAGAGGCAGGGGCTAACTATGGCTACACCTTC; cdr3_aa: CASSLEAGANYGYTF; d_call: -; cdr3_length: 15; clone_size: -; v_call: TRBV11-2; j_call: TRBJ1-2
cdr3_nt: TGTGCCAGCAGCTTAGGCGGGGGGACTAACCGATACGAGCAGTACTTC; cdr3_aa: CASSLGGGTNRYEQYF; d_call: TRBD2; cdr3_length: 16; clone_size: -; v_call: TRBV5-5; j_call: TRBJ2-7
cdr3_nt: TGCAGCGGGAGGGGCAGGGGGCCCCACGAGCAGTACTTC; cdr3_aa: CSGRGRGPHEQYF; d_call: TRBD1; cdr3_length: 13; clone_size: -; v_call: TRBV29-1; j_call: TRBJ2-7
cdr3_nt: TGTGCCAGCAGTGAAACGGGAGGTACCACAGATACGCAGTATTTT; cdr3_aa: CASSETGGTTDTQYF; d_call: TRBD2; cdr3_length: 15; clone_size: -; v_call: TRBV2; j_call: TRBJ2-3
cdr3_nt: TGTGCCAGCAGCTCCCGACAGGGGAGAGGGGAGACCCAGTACTTC; cdr3_aa: CASSSRQGRGETQYF; d_call: TRBD1; cdr3_length: 15; clone_size: -; v_call: TRBV13; j_call: TRBJ2-5
cdr3_nt: TGTGCCAGCAGGGCGCTAGCGGGAGGCTTCACAGATACGCAGTATTTT; cdr3_aa: CASRALAGGFTDTQYF; d_call: TRBD2; cdr3_length: 16; clone_size: -; v_call: TRBV11-1; j_call: TRBJ2-3
cdr3_nt: TGTGCCAGCAGTCCCGGCGGGAGGAGTTACAATGAGCAGTTCTTC; cdr3_aa: CASSPGGRSYNEQFF; d_call: TRBD2; cdr3_length: 15; clone_size: once; v_call: TRBV5-4; j_call: TRBJ2-1
cdr3_nt: TGTGCCAGCAAGGGCGGGGCGGAGCAGTACTTC; cdr3_aa: CASKGGAEQYF; d_call: -; cdr3_length: 11; clone_size: -; v_call: TRBV2; j_call: TRBJ2-7
cdr3_nt: TGTGCCAGCAGCTTTTGGCGGGGGAATTCACCCCTCCACTTT; cdr3_aa: CASSFWRGNSPLHF; d_call: -; cdr3_length: 14; clone_size: -; v_call: TRBV5-6; j_call: TRBJ1-6
cdr3_nt: TGTGCCAGCAGCTTAGACGGCGAGCGCCAAGAGACCCAGTACTTC; cdr3_aa: CASSLDGERQETQYF; d_call: -; cdr3_length: 15; clone_size: -; v_call: TRBV7-6; j_call: TRBJ2-5
cdr3_nt: TGCGCCAGCAGCTTTGGGGCAGGAAGCTCCTACGAGCAGTACTTC; cdr3_aa: CASSFGAGSSYEQYF; d_call: -; cdr3_length: 15; clone_size: -; v_call: TRBV5-1; j_call: TRBJ2-7
cdr3_nt: TGTGCCAGCAGTGACCCAGGTTCCTACGAGCAGTACTTC; cdr3_aa: CASSDPGSYEQYF; d_call: -; cdr3_length: 13; clone_size: -; v_call: TRBV3-1/TRBV3-2; j_call: TRBJ2-7
cdr3_nt: TGTGCCACCAGTGATTTGGGAGGTGAAGCTTTCTTT; cdr3_aa: CATSDLGGEAFF; d_call: -; cdr3_length: 12; clone_size: -; v_call: TRBV24-1; j_call: TRBJ1-1
cdr3_nt: TGTGCCAGCAGCTTGGCGGGGACACAATTCCAAGAGACCCAGTACTTC; cdr3_aa: CASSLAGTQFQETQYF; d_call: -; cdr3_length: 16; clone_size: -; v_call: TRBV5-6; j_call: TRBJ2-5
cdr3_nt: TGTGCCAGCAGTTTACTGGTGGGCAATTCACCCCTCCACTTT; cdr3_aa: CASSLLVGNSPLHF; d_call: -; cdr3_length: 14; clone_size: once; v_call: TRBV28; j_call: TRBJ1-6
cdr3_nt: TGTGCCACCAGTGACCGGACAGGGAGGTATGGCTACACCTTC; cdr3_aa: CATSDRTGRYGYTF; d_call: TRBD1; cdr3_length: 14; clone_size: -; v_call: TRBV24-1; j_call: TRBJ1-2
cdr3_nt: TGCGCCAGCAGCCCCGCCGGGACAGGGGGCGAAAAACTGTTTTTT; cdr3_aa: CASSPAGTGGEKLFF; d_call: TRBD1; cdr3_length: 15; clone_size: -; v_call: TRBV5-1; j_call: TRBJ1-4
cdr3_nt: TGTGCCAGCAGCCCCGGGCCGGGGCGGGAGAGCGGGTACGAGCAGTACTTC; cdr3_aa: CASSPGPGRESGYEQYF; d_call: TRBD2; cdr3_length: 17; clone_size: -; v_call: TRBV7-3; j_call: TRBJ2-7